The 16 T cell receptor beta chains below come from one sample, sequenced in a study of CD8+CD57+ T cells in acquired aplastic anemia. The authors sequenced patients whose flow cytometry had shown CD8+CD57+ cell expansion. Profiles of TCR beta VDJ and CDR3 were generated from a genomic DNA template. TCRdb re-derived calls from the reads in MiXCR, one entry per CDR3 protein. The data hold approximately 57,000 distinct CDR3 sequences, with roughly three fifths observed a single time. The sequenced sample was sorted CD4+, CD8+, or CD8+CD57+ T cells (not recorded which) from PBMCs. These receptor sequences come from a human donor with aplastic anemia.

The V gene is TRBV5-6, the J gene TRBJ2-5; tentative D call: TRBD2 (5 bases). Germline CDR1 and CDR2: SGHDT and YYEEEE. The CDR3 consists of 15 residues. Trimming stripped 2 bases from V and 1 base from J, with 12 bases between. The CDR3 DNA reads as TGTGCCAGCAGCTTAGCGGCCCCGTTCCAAGAGACCCAGTACTTC. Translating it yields CASSLAAPFQETQYF.

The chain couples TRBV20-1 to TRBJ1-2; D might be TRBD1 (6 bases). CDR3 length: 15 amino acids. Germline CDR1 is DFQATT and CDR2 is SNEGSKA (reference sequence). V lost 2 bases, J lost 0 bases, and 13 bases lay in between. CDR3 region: CSARSRDTSNYGYTF. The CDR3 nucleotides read TGCAGTGCTAGATCCCGGGACACCTCTAACTATGGCTACACCTTC.

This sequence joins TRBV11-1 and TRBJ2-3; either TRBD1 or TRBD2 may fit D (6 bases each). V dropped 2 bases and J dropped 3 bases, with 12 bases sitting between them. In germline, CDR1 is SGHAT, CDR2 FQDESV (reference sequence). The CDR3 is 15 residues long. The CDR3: CASSLTGGGTDTQYF. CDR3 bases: TGTGCCAGCAGCTTAACCGGAGGGGGTACAGATACGCAGTATTTT.

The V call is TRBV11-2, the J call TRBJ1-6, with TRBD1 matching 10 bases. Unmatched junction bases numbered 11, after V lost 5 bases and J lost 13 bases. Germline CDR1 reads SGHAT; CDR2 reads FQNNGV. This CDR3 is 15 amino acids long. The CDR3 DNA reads TGTGCCAGCAGCGCCAGACAGGGGGCTTCCTCGCCCCTCCACTTT. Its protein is CASSARQGASSPLHF.

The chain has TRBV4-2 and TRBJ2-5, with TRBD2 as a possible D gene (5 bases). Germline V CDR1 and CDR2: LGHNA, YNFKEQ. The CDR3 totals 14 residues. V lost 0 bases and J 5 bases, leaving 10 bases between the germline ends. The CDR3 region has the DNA TGTGCCAGCAGCCAAGAACCTAGCTGGGAGACCCAGTACTTC. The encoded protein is CASSQEPSWETQYF.

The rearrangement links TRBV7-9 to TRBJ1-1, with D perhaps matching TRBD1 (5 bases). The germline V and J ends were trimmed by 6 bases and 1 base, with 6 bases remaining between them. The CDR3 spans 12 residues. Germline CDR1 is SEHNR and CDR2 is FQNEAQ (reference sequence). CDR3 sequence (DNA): TGTGCCAGCAGTGACAGGAACACTGAAGCTTTCTTT. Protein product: CASSDRNTEAFF.

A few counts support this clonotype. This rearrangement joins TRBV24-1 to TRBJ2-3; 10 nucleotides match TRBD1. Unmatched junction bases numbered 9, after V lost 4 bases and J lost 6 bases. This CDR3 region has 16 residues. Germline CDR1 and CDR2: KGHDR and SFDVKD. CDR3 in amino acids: CATSEGTGVEGDTQYF. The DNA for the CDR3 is TGTGCCACCAGTGAGGGGACAGGGGTAGAGGGGGATACGCAGTATTTT.

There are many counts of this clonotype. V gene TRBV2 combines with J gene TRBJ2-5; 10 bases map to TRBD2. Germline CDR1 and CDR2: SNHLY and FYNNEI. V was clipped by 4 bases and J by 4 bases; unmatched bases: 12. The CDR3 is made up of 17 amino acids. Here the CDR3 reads CASSVGLVLAGVETQYF. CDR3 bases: TGTGCCAGCAGTGTAGGGTTGGTGCTAGCGGGGGTAGAGACCCAGTACTTC.

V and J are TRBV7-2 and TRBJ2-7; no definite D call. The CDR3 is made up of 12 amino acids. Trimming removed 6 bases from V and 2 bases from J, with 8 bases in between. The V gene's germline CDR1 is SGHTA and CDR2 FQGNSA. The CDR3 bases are TGTGCCAGCAGTCCTTCCCCCTACGAGCAGTACTTC. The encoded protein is CASSPSPYEQYF.

CDR3 nucleotide sequence: TGCAGCGCACCCGGGACTAGCGGGGGGCCCTACGAGCAGTACTTC. It codes for CSAPGTSGGPYEQYF. The chain has TRBV29-1 and TRBJ2-7; 15 bases map to TRBD2. V was pared by 7 bases and J by 2 bases, with 6 bases of the junction left unmatched. This CDR3 has 15 residues. Per the germline V gene, CDR1 is SQVTM and CDR2 is ANQGSEA.

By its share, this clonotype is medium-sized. The CDR3 spells CATSETGANTGELFF. The CDR3 DNA reads TGTGCCACCAGTGAGACAGGAGCGAACACCGGGGAGCTGTTTTTT. V gene TRBV24-1 combines with J gene TRBJ2-2; D is perhaps TRBD1 (6 bases). CDR1 is KGHDR, CDR2 SFDVKD, per germline. Between the trimmed V and J ends, which lost 4 bases and 0 bases, there was a span of 8 bases. The CDR3 totals 15 residues.

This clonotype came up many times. This CDR3 is CASSVEGVSNEKLFF. The CDR3 nucleotides are TGTGCCAGCAGCGTAGAAGGGGTGTCCAATGAAAAACTGTTTTTT. The rearrangement joins TRBV9 to TRBJ1-4; maybe TRBD1 (5 bases). The CDR3 is 15 amino acids. V shed 0 bases and J shed 5 bases, with 11 bases lying between them. Germline-derived CDR1 and CDR2 are SGDLS and YYNGEE.

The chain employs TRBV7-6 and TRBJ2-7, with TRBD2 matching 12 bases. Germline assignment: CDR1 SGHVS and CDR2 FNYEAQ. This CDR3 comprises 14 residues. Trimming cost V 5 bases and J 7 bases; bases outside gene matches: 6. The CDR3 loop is CASSLTSGGDEQYV. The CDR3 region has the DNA TGTGCCAGCAGCCTGACTAGCGGGGGAGATGAGCAGTACGTC.

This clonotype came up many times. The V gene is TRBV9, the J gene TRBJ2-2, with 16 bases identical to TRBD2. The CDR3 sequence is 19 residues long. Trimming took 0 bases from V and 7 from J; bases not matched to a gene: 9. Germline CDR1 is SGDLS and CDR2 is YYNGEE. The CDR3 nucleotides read TGTGCCAGCAGCGTAGCAAGGGGACTAGCGGGGGGGCCGGACGGGGAGCTGTTTTTT. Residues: CASSVARGLAGGPDGELFF.

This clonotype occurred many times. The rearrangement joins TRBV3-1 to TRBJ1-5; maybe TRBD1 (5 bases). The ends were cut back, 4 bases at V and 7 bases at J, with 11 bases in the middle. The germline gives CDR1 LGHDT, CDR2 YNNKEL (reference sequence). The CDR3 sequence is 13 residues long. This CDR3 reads CASSPRQRQPQHF. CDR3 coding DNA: TGTGCCAGCAGCCCCCGACAGAGACAGCCCCAGCATTTT.

Here the CDR3 DNA reads TGTGCCATCAGTGAAGGACAGAACAACTATGGCTACACCTTC. Amino acids: CAISEGQNNYGYTF. This chain joins TRBV10-3 and TRBJ1-2, with D perhaps matching TRBD1 (6 bases). V lost 3 bases, J lost 2 bases, and 10 bases lay in between. Germline assignment: CDR1 ENHRY and CDR2 SYGVKD. The CDR3 totals 14 residues.